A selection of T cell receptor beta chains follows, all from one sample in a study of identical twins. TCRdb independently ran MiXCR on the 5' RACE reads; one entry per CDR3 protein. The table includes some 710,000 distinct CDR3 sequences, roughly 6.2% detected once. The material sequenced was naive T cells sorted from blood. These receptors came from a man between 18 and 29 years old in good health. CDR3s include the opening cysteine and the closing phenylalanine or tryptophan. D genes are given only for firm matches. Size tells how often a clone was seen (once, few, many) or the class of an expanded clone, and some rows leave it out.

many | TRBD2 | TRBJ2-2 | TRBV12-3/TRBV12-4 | TGTGCCAGCAGTCCCTGGACTAGCGGGAGGGCCTGGGAGCTGTTTTTT | CASSPWTSGRAWELFF
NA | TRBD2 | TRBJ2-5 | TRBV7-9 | TGTGCCAGCAACCTGGCGGGGGGCGCACCCCATCAAGAGACCCAGTACTTC | CASNLAGGAPHQETQYF
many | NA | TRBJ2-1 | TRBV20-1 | TGCAGTGCTCTCACAGCCAGTAATGAGCAGTTCTTC | CSALTASNEQFF
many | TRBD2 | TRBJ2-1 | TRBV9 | TGTGCCAGCAGCGTAGAGGCAAGCGGGAGGGACAATGAGCAGTTCTTC | CASSVEASGRDNEQFF
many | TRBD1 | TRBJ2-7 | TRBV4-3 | TGCGCCAGCAGCCAAGATCAACGACAGGGGGCTTACGAGCAGTACTTC | CASSQDQRQGAYEQYF
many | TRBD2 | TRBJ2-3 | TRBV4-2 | TGTGCCAGCAGCCAAGACGGGCGACCGGGACTAGCGACTAGCACAGATACGCAGTATTTT | CASSQDGRPGLATSTDTQYF
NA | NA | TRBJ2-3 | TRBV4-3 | TGCGCCAGCAGCCAAGATCCCTGGGCGACCCACACAGATACGCAGTATTTT | CASSQDPWATHTDTQYF
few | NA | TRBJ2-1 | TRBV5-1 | TGCGCCAGCAGCTTGGAGTCAGGGATAAGCAATGAGCAGTTCTTC | CASSLESGISNEQFF
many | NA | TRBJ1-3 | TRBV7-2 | TGTGCCAGCACCATTGACAGCTCTGGAAACACCATATATTTT | CASTIDSSGNTIYF
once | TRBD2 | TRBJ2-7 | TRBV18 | TGTGCCAGCTCACCAGCTAGCGGGAGATCGTACGAGCAGTACTTC | CASSPASGRSYEQYF
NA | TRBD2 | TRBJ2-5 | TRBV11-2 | TGTGCCAGCAGCGGATTAGCGGGAGGGCCTTGGGACCAGTACTTC | CASSGLAGGPWDQYF
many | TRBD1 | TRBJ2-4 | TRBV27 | TGTGCCAGCAGGGGACAGGGGGCCAACATTCAGTACTTC | CASRGQGANIQYF
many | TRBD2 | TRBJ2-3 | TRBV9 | TGTGCCAGCAGCGTAGAGGCGGGAGGGCCCATAGATACGCAGTATTTT | CASSVEAGGPIDTQYF
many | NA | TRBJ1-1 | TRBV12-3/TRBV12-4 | TGTGCCAGCAGCAGTGCCAACCGCGGCGACACTGAAGCTTTCTTT | CASSSANRGDTEAFF
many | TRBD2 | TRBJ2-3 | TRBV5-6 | TGTGCCAGCAGCGGTGGGACTAGCGTAACGCAGTATTTT | CASSGGTSVTQYF
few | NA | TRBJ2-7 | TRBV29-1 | TGCAGCGTTGAAAAGCGGGGACAGTCCTACGAGCAGTACTTC | CSVEKRGQSYEQYF
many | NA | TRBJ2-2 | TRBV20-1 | TGCAGTGCTAGTCGGAGGGGCCCCGGGGAGCTGTTTTTT | CSASRRGPGELFF
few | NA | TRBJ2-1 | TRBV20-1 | TGCAGTGCTAGTGACGGGAAGTCCTACAATGAGCAGTTCTTC | CSASDGKSYNEQFF
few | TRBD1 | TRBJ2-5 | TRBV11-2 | TGTGCCAGCAGCTTGAGGGGACAGGGGGCGACCCAGTACTTC | CASSLRGQGATQYF
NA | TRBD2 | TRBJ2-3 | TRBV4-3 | TGCGCCAGCAGCCCGCGACTAGCTAGGGTCACAGATACGCAGTATTTT | CASSPRLARVTDTQYF
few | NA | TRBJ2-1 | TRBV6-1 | TGTGCCAGCTTTCACGGGCAGTTCTTC | CASFHGQFF
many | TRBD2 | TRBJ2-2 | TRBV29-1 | TGCAGCGTACTCGGACAGTTAGCGGGAGGGCCGCGGACCGGGGAGCTGTTTTTT | CSVLGQLAGGPRTGELFF
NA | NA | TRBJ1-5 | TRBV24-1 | TGTGCCACCAGTGATACCAAAGGGGAAATCGTCAATCAGCCCCAGCATTTT | CATSDTKGEIVNQPQHF
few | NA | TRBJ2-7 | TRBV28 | TGTGCCAGCAGTCTTCAGGGGTGGGACGAGCAGTACTTC | CASSLQGWDEQYF
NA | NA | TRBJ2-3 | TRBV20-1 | TGCAGTGCCCCTCCCCGCGGTAGCACAGATACGCAGTATTTT | CSAPPRGSTDTQYF
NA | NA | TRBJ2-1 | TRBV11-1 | TGTGCCAGCAGCGGGACGCCTAGCTCCTACAATGAGCAGTTCTTC | CASSGTPSSYNEQFF
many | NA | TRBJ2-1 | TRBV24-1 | TGTGCCACCAGTGATAGTCAACCGGGTCACTCCTACAATGAGCAGTTCTTC | CATSDSQPGHSYNEQFF
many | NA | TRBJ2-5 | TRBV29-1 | TGCAGCGTGCCCGGAACCAAGTTAGAGACCCAGTACTTC | CSVPGTKLETQYF
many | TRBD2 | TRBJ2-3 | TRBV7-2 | TGTGCCAGCAGCTTCAGCGGGAGGTCCACAGATACGCAGTATTTT | CASSFSGRSTDTQYF
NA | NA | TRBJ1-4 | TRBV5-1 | TGCGCCAGCTCCCGTAGGGGAGGTGAAAAACTGTTTTTT | CASSRRGGEKLFF
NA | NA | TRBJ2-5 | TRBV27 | TGTGCCAGCAGTTTTAGTGGGGACCCAGAGACCCAGTACTTC | CASSFSGDPETQYF
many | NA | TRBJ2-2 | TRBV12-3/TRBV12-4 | TGTGCCAGCAGTTTACTCGGGGAGCTGTTTTTT | CASSLLGELFF
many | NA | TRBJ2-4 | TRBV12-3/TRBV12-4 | TGTGCCACCTCTGGGGGGATGGTAGCCAAAAACATTCAGTACTTC | CATSGGMVAKNIQYF
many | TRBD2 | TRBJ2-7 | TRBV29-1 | TGCAGCGTTGATGGACTAGCGGGAGAGACCTACGAGCAGTACTTC | CSVDGLAGETYEQYF
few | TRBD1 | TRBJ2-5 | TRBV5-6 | TGTGCCAGCAGCTCGACACACAGGGGTCAAGAGACCCAGTACTTC | CASSSTHRGQETQYF
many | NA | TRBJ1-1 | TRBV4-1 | TGCGCCAGCAGCCAAGGAGGTTCCGCGTTGAACACTGAAGCTTTCTTT | CASSQGGSALNTEAFF
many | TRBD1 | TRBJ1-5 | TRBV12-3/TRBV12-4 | TGTGCCAGCAAAACAGGGGGAGGACAGCCCCAGCATTTT | CASKTGGGQPQHF
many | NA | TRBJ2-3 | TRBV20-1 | TGCAGTGCTAGAGTCCCAGCGGAAGACACAGATACGCAGTATTTT | CSARVPAEDTDTQYF
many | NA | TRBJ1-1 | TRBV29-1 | TGCAGCGTTGAAACGGGCAGGGGTTTGTACACTGAAGCTTTCTTT | CSVETGRGLYTEAFF
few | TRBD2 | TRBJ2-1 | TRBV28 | TGTGCCAGCAGTCCCAGTGGGACTAGCATATTTGATGAGCAGTTCTTC | CASSPSGTSIFDEQFF
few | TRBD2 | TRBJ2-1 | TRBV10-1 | TGCGCCAGCAGTGAGTTTGGGACTAGCGAGGATGAGCAGTTCTTC | CASSEFGTSEDEQFF
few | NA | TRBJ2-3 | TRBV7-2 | TGTGCCAGCAGCGATCCAAGGAATACGCAGTATTTT | CASSDPRNTQYF
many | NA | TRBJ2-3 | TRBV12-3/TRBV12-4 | TGTGCCAGCACCCTACATACAGATACGCAGTATTTT | CASTLHTDTQYF
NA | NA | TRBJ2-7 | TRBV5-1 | TGCGCCAGCAGCCCACCCGGGGGCCGTTACGAGCAGTACTTC | CASSPPGGRYEQYF
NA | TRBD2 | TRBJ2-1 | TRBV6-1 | TGTGCCAGCAGTCCTCTCTCTATGCGGGAGGGCTACAATGAGCAGTTCTTC | CASSPLSMREGYNEQFF
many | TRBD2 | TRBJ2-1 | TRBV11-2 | TGTGCCAGCAGCTTCGGGACTAGCGGGGGCTCCTACAATGAGCAGTTCTTC | CASSFGTSGGSYNEQFF
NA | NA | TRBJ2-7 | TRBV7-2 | TGTGCCAGCAGCCATTCCGGCCCTTCGAAGACCGAGCAGTACTTC | CASSHSGPSKTEQYF